This T cell receptor (beta chain) appears in the sequencing data of a study of T cells in localized non-small cell lung cancer. Looked up from germline, CDR1 is SGDLS and CDR2 is YYNGEE. V shed 0 bases and J shed 0 bases, with 9 bases lying between them. The CDR3 runs to 15 residues. Notes on this clone: Its specificity is unknown.

Study-wide points: Adjacent lung exhibited a median of about 56 among the 100 most abundant tumor clones.

Using immunoSEQ multiplex PCR, the repertoire was profiled, and TCRdb retains in-frame clones only, with some absent. The data show approximately 1,600 clones, with 24% seen just once and approximately 10% held by the top ten. The sample was lung tumor tissue, taken before any cancer treatment. This TCR was sampled from a woman between 35 and 75 years old with stage III lung adenocarcinoma. The V and J genes are TRBV9 and TRBJ1-2; no definite D call. CDR3 sequence (DNA): TGTGCCAGCAGCGTAGGGCAGAGTACTAACTATGGCTACACCTTC. Its protein product is CASSVGQSTNYGYTF.